This passage covers 4 T cell receptor beta chains from one sample sequenced in a study of vaccination effects on CD4 cells after COVID-19. Their recognized antigens are unknown. Produced via immunoSEQ multiplex PCR; TCRdb's table is partial and in-frame only. Counted here are tens of thousands of clones, around 79% occurring once; the ten biggest clones make up roughly 2.9%. After expansion with viral peptide pools in the ViraFEST assay, antigen-specific CD4+ T cells were sequenced. CD4+ T cell isolation took place after more than eight days of culture. Prior SARS-CoV-2 infection was absent in the vaccine recipients, as shown by negative nucleocapsid antibodies. The sample was CD4+ T cells from PBMCs cultured with HCoV-NL63 spike peptides, taken before COVID-19 vaccination. These receptors were collected from a human donor who received a COVID-19 vaccine.

The chain carries TRBV2 and TRBJ2-7; 9 bases are shared with TRBD1. Trimming removed 6 bases from V and 7 bases from J; junction bases left unmatched: 7. Germline CDR1 SNHLY, CDR2 FYNNEI. CDR3 length: 13 residues. The CDR3 is CASRRDREGEQYV. CDR3 nucleotides: TGTGCCAGCAGGAGGGACAGGGAGGGAGAGCAGTACGTC.

The rearrangement uses TRBV18 and TRBJ1-2; D is undetermined. The ends were cut back, 3 bases at V and 4 bases at J, with 30 bases in the middle. Germline V gene lookup returns CDR1 KGHSH and CDR2 LQKENI. The CDR3 totals 20 residues. The CDR3 here is CASSPSWRSKRDGSRYGYTF. The DNA for the CDR3 is TGTGCCAGCTCACCGAGTTGGAGATCTAAGCGGGATGGGTCGCGCTATGGCTACACCTTC.

V usage is TRBV9 and J usage is TRBJ2-2, with D possibly TRBD1 on 5 matching bases. The V gene lost 6 bases and the J gene lost 5 bases, with 17 bases spanning the gap. The length of the CDR3 is 15 residues. Germline-derived CDR1 and CDR2 are SGDLS and YYNGEE. The CDR3 DNA sequence: TGTGCCAGCAACCAAGGGCAGGGTTTTACCGGGGAGCTGTTTTTT. The encoded protein is CASNQGQGFTGELFF.

In its sample, this clone was seen a few times. This chain uses TRBV3-1 (or the pseudogene TRBV3-2) with TRBJ2-7; D is unresolved. Germline CDR1 LGHDT, CDR2 YNNKEL (reference sequence). The CDR3 sequence is 12 residues long. The CDR3 region is CASSQDRYEQYV. CDR3 bases: TGTGCCAGCAGTCAAGATAGGTACGAGCAGTACGTC.